Described below is a single T cell receptor (beta chain) sequence and its context. The antigen remains unidentified. This specimen comes from a study of T cell responses to AZD1222 COVID-19 vaccine. General study results and limits: Donors in the cohort were predominantly white British and more often female, and clonal diversity was possibly underestimated.

The table came from immunoSEQ multiplex PCR; TCRdb's copy has only in-frame clones and leaves some out. The profile shows about 200,000 clones, around 94% of them singletons. The CDR3 has 16 residues. J was trimmed by 4 bases and V by 4 bases; bases with no gene match: 4. Germline V gene data show CDR1 as SGHAT and CDR2 as FQNNGV. The rearrangement uses TRBV11-2 and TRBJ2-2, with 12 positions matching TRBD2. This sequence originates from an adult who received the MenACWY meningococcal vaccine as a control. The starting material was peripheral blood, obtained 28 days after the second dose of the MenACWY control vaccine. In DNA, the CDR3 is TGTGCCAGCAGCTCTAGCGGGAGGGCCAGCACCGGGGAGCTGTTTTTT. It encodes CASSSSGRASTGELFF.